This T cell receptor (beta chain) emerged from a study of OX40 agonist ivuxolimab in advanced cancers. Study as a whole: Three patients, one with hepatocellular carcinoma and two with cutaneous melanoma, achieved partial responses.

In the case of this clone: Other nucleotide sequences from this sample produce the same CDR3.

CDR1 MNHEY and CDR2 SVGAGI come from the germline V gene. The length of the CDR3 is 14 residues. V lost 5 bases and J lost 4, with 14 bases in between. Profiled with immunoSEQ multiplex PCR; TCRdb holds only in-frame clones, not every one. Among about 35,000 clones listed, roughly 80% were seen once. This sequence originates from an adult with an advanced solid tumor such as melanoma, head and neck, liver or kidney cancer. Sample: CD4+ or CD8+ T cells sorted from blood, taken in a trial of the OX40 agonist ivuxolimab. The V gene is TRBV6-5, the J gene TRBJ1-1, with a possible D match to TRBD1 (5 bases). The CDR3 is CASSPGGVATEAFF. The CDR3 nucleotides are TGTGCCAGCAGTCCCGGAGGGGTTGCCACTGAAGCTTTCTTT.